This T cell receptor beta chain is from a study of T cells in Graves' hyperthyroidism and ophthalmopathy. The definition of stable Graves' hyperthyroidism was no ophthalmopathy progression within 18 months. This CDR3 contains 15 residues. The germline V gene has CDR1 DFQATT and CDR2 SNEGSKA (reference sequence). Deletions cut 7 bases from V and 4 bases from J, with 20 bases between. This clonotype came up many times. Amplification yielded TCR beta CDR3 regions, with RNA transcripts as the source. Initially, a first-round RT-PCR of the TCR CDR3 employed the HTBI primer set. MiXCR was run by TCRdb on the multiplex PCR reads, yielding one entry per CDR3 protein. Among approximately 560,000 distinct CDR3 sequences listed, approximately 14% were seen once.

This chain links TRBV20-1 with TRBJ1-5, with a weak D call TRBD1 (5 bases). The sequenced sample consisted of blood. This TCR was recovered from a woman aged 25-40 years with Graves' hyperthyroidism. The CDR3 reads CSVASGGISNQPQHF. Here the CDR3 DNA reads TGCAGTGTCGCGAGCGGGGGAATCTCAAATCAGCCCCAGCATTTT.